This TCR beta chain stems from a study of blood T cells in healthy people across ages. It was with a sample-barcoded 5' primer and a J-beta primer mix that a second PCR of roughly 7 to 11 cycles was run. Using its own MiXCR run on the 5' RACE reads, TCRdb lists one record per CDR3 protein. The sample includes around 1.5 million distinct CDR3 sequences, 42% seen only once; the top ten take 7.9%. Trimming cost V 7 bases and J 3 bases, with 12 bases left between them. There are 14 residues in the CDR3. Germline V lookup: CDR1 ENHRY, CDR2 SYGVKD. The rearrangement links TRBV10-3 to TRBJ2-2, with D tentatively TRBD2 (6 bases). Sample: blood. This TCR derives from a woman aged 18 to 35 in good health. The CDR3 nucleotides are TGTGCCATCACCCCCGGAGGGGACACCGGGGAGCTGTTTTTT. Translation gives CAITPGGDTGELFF.